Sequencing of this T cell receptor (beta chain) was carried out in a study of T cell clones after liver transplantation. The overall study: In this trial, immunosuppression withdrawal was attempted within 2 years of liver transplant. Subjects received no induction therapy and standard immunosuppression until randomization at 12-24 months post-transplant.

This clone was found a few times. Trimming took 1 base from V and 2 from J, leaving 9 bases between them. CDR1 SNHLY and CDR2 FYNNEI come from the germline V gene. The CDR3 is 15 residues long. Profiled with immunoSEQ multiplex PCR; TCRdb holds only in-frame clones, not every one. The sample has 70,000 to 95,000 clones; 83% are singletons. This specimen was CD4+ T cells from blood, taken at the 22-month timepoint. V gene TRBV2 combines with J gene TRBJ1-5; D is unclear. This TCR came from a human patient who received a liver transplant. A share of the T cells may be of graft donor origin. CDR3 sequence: CASSEGPDGNQPQHF. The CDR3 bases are TGTGCCAGCAGTGAAGGCCCGGACGGCAATCAGCCCCAGCATTTT.